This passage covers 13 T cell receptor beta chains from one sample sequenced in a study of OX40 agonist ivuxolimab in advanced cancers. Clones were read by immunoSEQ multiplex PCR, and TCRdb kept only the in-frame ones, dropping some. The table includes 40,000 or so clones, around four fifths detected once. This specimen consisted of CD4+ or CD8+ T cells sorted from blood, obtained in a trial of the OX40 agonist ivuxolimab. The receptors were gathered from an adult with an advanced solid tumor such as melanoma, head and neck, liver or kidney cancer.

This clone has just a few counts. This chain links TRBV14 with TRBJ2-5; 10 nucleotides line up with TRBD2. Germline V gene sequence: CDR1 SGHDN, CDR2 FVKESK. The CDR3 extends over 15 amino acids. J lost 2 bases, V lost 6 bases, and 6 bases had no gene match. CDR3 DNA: TGTGCCAGCAGTCGGACTAGCGGATTTCAAGAGACCCAGTACTTC. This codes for CASSRTSGFQETQYF. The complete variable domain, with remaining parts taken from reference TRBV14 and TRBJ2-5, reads EAGVTQFPSHSVIEKGQTVTLRCDPISGHDNLYWYRRVMGKEIKFLLHFVKESKQDESGMPNNRFLAERTGGTYSTLKVQPAELEDSGVYFCASSRTSGFQETQYFGPGTRLLVL.

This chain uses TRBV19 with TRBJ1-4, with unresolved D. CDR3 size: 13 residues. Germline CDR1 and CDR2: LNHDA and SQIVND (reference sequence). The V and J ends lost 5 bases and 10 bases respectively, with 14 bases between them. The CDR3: CASSAAREGKLFF. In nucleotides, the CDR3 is TGTGCCAGTAGTGCGGCACGGGAGGGAAAACTGTTTTTT.

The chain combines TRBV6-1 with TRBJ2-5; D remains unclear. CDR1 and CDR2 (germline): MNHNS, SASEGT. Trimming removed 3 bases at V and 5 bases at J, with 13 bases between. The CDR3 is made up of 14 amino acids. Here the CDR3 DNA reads TGTGCCAGCAGTGATTTGGGGTTTCAGGAGACCCAGTACTTC. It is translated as CASSDLGFQETQYF.

CDR3 residues: CASNLDRVDYGYTF. Written as DNA, the CDR3 is TGTGCCAGCAACCTGGACAGGGTCGATTATGGCTACACCTTC. The gene calls are TRBV7-5 and TRBJ1-2; no check of the table's D call, TRBD1, against the DNA was made. TRBV7-5 is given as a pseudogene. This CDR3 spans 14 amino acids.

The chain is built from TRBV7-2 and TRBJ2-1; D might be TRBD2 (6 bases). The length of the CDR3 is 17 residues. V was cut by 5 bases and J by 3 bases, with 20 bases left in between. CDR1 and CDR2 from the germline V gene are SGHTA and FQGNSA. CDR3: CASSQWRGARNYNEQFF. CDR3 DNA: TGTGCCAGCAGCCAATGGAGGGGAGCGAGAAACTACAATGAGCAGTTCTTC.

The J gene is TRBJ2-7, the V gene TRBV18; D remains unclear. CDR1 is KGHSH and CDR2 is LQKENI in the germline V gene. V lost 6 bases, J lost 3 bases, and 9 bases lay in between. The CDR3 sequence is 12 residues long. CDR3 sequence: CASSRDSYEQYF. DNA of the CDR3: TGTGCCAGCTCCCGCGATAGCTACGAGCAGTACTTC.

The chain's CDR3 is CASSQGQLTDTQYF. The CDR3 region has the DNA TGCGCCAGCAGCCAAGGACAGCTCACAGATACGCAGTATTTT. The V call is TRBV4-3, the J call TRBJ2-3; maybe TRBD1 (5 bases). V lost 1 base and J lost 2, with 7 bases in between. Germline values: CDR1 LGHNA, CDR2 YSLEER. The CDR3 runs to 14 residues.

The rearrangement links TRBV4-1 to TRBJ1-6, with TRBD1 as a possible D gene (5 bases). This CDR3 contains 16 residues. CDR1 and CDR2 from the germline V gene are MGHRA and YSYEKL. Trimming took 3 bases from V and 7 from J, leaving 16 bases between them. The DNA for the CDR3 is TGCGCCAGCAGCCAGGAAAAGGGACTTTCAAATTCACCCCTCCACTTT. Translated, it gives CASSQEKGLSNSPLHF.

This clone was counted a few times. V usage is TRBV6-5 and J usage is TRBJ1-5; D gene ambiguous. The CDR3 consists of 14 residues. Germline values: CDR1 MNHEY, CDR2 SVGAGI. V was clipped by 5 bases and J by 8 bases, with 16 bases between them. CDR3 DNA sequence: TGTGCCAGCAGTGAGACCACAGAAGTCAAGCCCCAGCATTTT. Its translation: CASSETTEVKPQHF.

The CDR3 loop is CASSKDSNYGYTF. The CDR3 nucleotides are TGTGCCAGCAGCAAGGACAGTAACTATGGCTACACCTTC. The V call is TRBV9, the J call TRBJ1-2; the D gene is possibly TRBD1 (6 bases). Trimming left V 4 bases short and J 1 base short, with 8 bases between. The CDR3 contains 13 residues. The germline CDR1 and CDR2 sequences are SGDLS and YYNGEE.

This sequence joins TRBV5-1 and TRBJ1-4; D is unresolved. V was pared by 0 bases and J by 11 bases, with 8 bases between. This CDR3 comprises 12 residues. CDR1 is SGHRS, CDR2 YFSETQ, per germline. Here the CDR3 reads CASSLVRWKLFF. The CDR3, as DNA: TGCGCCAGCAGCTTGGTCCGCTGGAAACTGTTTTTT.

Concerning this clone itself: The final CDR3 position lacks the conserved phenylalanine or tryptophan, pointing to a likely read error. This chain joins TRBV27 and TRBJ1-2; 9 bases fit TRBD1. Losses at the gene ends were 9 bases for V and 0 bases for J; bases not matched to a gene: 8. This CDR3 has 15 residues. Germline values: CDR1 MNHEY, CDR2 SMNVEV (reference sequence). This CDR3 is CASRDRALANYGYTL. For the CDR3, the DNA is TGTGCCAGTCGGGACAGGGCGCTAGCTAACTATGGCTACACCCTC.

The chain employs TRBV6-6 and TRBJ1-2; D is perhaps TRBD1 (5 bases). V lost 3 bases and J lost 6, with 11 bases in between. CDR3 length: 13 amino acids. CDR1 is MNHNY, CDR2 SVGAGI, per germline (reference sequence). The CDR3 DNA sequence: TGTGCCAGCAGTTATCAGGAAGGGGATGGCTACACCTTC. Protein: CASSYQEGDGYTF.